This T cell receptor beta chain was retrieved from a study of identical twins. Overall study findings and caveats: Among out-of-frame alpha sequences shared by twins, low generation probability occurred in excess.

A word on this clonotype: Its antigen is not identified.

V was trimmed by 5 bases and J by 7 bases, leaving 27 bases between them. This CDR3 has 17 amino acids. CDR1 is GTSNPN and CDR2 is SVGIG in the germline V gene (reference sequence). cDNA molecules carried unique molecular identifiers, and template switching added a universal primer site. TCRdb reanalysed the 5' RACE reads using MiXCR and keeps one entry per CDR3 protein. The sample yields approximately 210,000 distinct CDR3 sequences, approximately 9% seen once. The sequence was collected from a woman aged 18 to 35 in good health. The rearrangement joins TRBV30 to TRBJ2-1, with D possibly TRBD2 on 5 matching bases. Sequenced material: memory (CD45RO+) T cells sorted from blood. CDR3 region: CAWSKPRSGPNGNEQFF. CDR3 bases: TGTGCCTGGTCTAAACCCCGAAGCGGACCCAACGGGAATGAGCAGTTCTTC.